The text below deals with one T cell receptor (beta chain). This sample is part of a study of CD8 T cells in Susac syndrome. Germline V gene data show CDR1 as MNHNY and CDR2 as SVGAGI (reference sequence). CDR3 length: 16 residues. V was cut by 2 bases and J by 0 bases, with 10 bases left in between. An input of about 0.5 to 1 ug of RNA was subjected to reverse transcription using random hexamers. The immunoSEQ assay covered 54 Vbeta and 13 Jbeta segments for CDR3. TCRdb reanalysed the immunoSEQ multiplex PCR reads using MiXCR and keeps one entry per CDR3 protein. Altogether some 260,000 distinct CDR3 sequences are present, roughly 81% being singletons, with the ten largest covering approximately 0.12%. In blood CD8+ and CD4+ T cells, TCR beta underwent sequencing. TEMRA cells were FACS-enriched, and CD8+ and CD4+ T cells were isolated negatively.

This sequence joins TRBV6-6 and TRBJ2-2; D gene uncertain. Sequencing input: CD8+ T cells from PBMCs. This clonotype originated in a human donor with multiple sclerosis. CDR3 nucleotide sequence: TGTGCCAGCAGTTACCGGGCCCCTCCGAACACCGGGGAGCTGTTTTTT. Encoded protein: CASSYRAPPNTGELFF.